The 19 T cell receptor beta chains below come from one sample, sequenced in a study of OX40 agonist ivuxolimab in advanced cancers. Generated by immunoSEQ multiplex PCR, the TCRdb table keeps only in-frame clones and is missing some. The table records more than 50,000 clones, roughly 84% of them present only once. Sequenced material: CD4+ or CD8+ T cells sorted from blood, taken in a trial of the OX40 agonist ivuxolimab. The receptor source for this set is an adult with an advanced solid tumor such as melanoma, head and neck, liver or kidney cancer.

V usage is TRBV5-1 and J usage is TRBJ1-1; 8 nucleotides align to TRBD1. After removal of 3 bases from V and 1 base from J, the junction contained 8 bases not matched to a gene. Germline values: CDR1 SGHRS, CDR2 YFSETQ. The CDR3 length is 16 residues. The CDR3 bases are TGCGCCAGCAGCTCGGACAGGGAGATTTCGAACACTGAAGCTTTCTTT. Its translation: CASSSDREISNTEAFF.

The gene calls are TRBV6-1 and TRBJ2-1; TRBD2 agrees at 8 bases. Germline V lookup: CDR1 MNHNS, CDR2 SASEGT. J gave up 15 bases and V 5 bases, and 12 bases lay outside the gene matches. The CDR3 spans 13 residues. In nucleotides, the CDR3 is TGTGCCAGCAGTCGAGACGGCGGGGGGAGTCTGTTCTTC. Protein: CASSRDGGGSLFF.

The rearrangement joins TRBV14 to TRBJ2-1, with a tentative D call TRBD2 (6 bases). V gave up 0 bases and J gave up 7 bases, with 10 bases separating them. CDR1 SGHDN and CDR2 FVKESK come from the germline V gene. CDR3 length: 14 residues. The CDR3 region is CASSQDGGLNEQFF. For the CDR3, the DNA is TGTGCCAGCAGCCAAGATGGAGGGTTGAATGAGCAGTTCTTC.

The genes are TRBV14 and TRBJ2-5, with D possibly matching TRBD1 (6 bases). Germline V gene sequence: CDR1 SGHDN, CDR2 FVKESK. The CDR3 contains 17 residues. The V end was cut by 0 bases, the J end by 1 base, with 15 bases between. CDR3 nucleotide sequence: TGTGCCAGCAGCCAAGATCCCGGGACACATCTCCAAGAGACCCAGTACTTC. Its translation: CASSQDPGTHLQETQYF.

CDR3 region: CASSLAGPRIEETQYF. DNA for the CDR3: TGTGCCAGCAGCTTGGCCGGACCCAGAATCGAGGAGACCCAGTACTTC. The chain links TRBV5-4 to TRBJ2-5; no firm D call. V lost 0 bases and J 5 bases, leaving 17 bases between the germline ends. The CDR3 is 16 amino acids. Germline assignment: CDR1 SGHNT and CDR2 YYREEE (reference sequence).

The J gene is TRBJ2-7, the V gene TRBV7-9; TRBD2 matches at 8 bases. Germline V gene lookup returns CDR1 SEHNR and CDR2 FQNEAQ (reference sequence). With V trimmed by 5 bases and J by 0 bases, 9 bases remained unmatched. This CDR3 contains 16 residues. CDR3 loop: CASSPGSGTFSYEQYF. CDR3 coding DNA: TGTGCCAGCAGCCCCGGTAGCGGGACTTTCTCCTACGAGCAGTACTTC.

The chain uses TRBV5-1 and TRBJ1-4; D gene ambiguous. CDR1 is SGHRS, CDR2 YFSETQ, per germline. Trimming took off 0 bases at V and 8 bases at J, with 14 bases between the two ends. The CDR3 consists of 15 residues. The CDR3 sequence: CASSLVAGGGEKLFF. The CDR3 DNA reads as TGCGCCAGCAGCTTGGTGGCAGGAGGAGGCGAAAAACTGTTTTTT.

The gene calls are TRBV29-1 and TRBJ2-1; 8 nucleotides line up with TRBD1. There are 12 residues in the CDR3. Germline V gene data show CDR1 as SQVTM and CDR2 as ANQGSEA. V was clipped by 3 bases and J by 12 bases; unmatched bases: 7. The CDR3 region has the DNA TGCAGCGTTGACATGGGACAGGTCTCGCAGTTCTTC. Protein product: CSVDMGQVSQFF.

This rearrangement joins TRBV21-1 to TRBJ2-3. TRBV21-1 is assigned pseudogene status. There are 14 residues in the CDR3. In DNA form, the CDR3 reads TGTGCCAGCAGCCGGGGACCCAGCACAGATACGCAGTATTTT. Protein: CASSRGPSTDTQYF.

This clone was counted only a few times. This chain uses TRBV7-2 with TRBJ2-7; 7 bases are a match to TRBD2. V gave up 3 bases and J gave up 3 bases; unmatched junction bases: 5. This CDR3 region has 14 residues. Germline V gene data show CDR1 as SGHTA and CDR2 as FQGNSA. The CDR3 here is CASSFQRGDYEQYF. The CDR3 region has the DNA TGTGCCAGCAGCTTCCAACGGGGGGACTACGAGCAGTACTTC.

A single count supports this clone. The CDR3 here is CASSQVANPTNEKLFF. The CDR3 DNA reads as TGCGCCAGCAGCCAAGTGGCCAACCCTACCAATGAAAAACTGTTTTTT. The chain uses TRBV4-1 and TRBJ1-4; D not certain. Trimming took 1 base from V and 5 from J, leaving 14 bases between them. CDR1 MGHRA and CDR2 YSYEKL come from the germline V gene. CDR3 size: 16 residues.

This clone was found once. This chain joins TRBV14 and TRBJ2-7; TRBD2 matches at 13 bases. Trimming removed 3 bases from V and 5 bases from J; junction bases left unmatched: 4. Germline V CDR1 and CDR2: SGHDN, FVKESK. The CDR3 covers 15 residues. CDR3 bases: TGTGCCAGCAGCCAGACTAGCGGGAGGCGGGACGAGCAGTACTTC. It encodes CASSQTSGRRDEQYF.

This clone was observed a few times. The chain carries TRBV14 and TRBJ2-7; D is ambiguous. This CDR3 contains 11 residues. V lost 0 bases, J lost 3 bases, and 0 bases lay in between. The germline CDR1 and CDR2 sequences are SGHDN and FVKESK. As DNA, the CDR3 is TGTGCCAGCAGCCAAGACTACGAGCAGTACTTC. Its protein is CASSQDYEQYF.

The chain joins TRBV5-1 to TRBJ1-2; D is possibly TRBD1 (6 bases). Looked up from germline, CDR1 is SGHRS and CDR2 is YFSETQ. V was trimmed by 7 bases and J by 4 bases, leaving 14 bases between them. The CDR3 runs 13 residues. CDR3 in DNA: TGCGCCAGCTCTTCGACGGGGGCCTATGGCTACACCTTC. It codes for CASSSTGAYGYTF.

This clone was detected only once. The chain recombines TRBV29-1 with TRBJ2-7; a possible D gene is TRBD1 (6 bases). The CDR3 runs to 13 residues. Deletions cut 3 bases from V and 7 bases from J, with 16 bases between. Germline values: CDR1 SQVTM, CDR2 ANQGSEA. CDR3 protein: CSVEGTILGEQYF. Written as DNA, the CDR3 is TGCAGCGTTGAGGGGACAATCCTAGGGGAGCAGTACTTC.

This clone was recorded once. The chain uses TRBV6-5 and TRBJ2-7; TRBD2 aligns across 10 bases. The CDR3 contains 15 residues. CDR1 is MNHEY, CDR2 SVGAGI, per germline. V lost 5 bases and J lost 7; bases outside the gene matches: 11. As DNA, the CDR3 is TGTGCCAGCAGTGCTGGGACTAGCGATCCGACGGAGCAGTACTTC. Protein: CASSAGTSDPTEQYF.

This clone was picked up one time. This sequence joins TRBV6-1 and TRBJ2-5, with TRBD2 identical over 13 bases. The length of the CDR3 is 17 residues. Germline trimming cut 2 bases from V and 3 bases from J; bases unmatched to any gene: 6. CDR1 is MNHNS and CDR2 is SASEGT in the germline V gene. CDR3 in amino acids: CASSEQGLAGIKETQYF. CDR3 DNA sequence: TGTGCCAGCAGTGAACAGGGACTAGCGGGAATAAAAGAGACCCAGTACTTC.

The chain joins TRBV19 to TRBJ2-5; TRBD2 agrees at 11 bases. The CDR3 consists of 16 residues. J gave up 0 bases and V 6 bases, and 6 bases lay outside the gene matches. Germline CDR1 is LNHDA and CDR2 is SQIVND (reference sequence). The DNA for the CDR3 is TGTGCCAGTAGAGGTACGGGACTAGCGGACCAAGAGACCCAGTACTTC. It yields the protein CASRGTGLADQETQYF.

The V call is TRBV30, the J call TRBJ1-1, with 10 positions matching TRBD1. This CDR3 is built from 13 residues. Germline V CDR1 and CDR2: GTSNPN, SVGIG (reference sequence). With 8 bases clipped from V and 0 bases from J, the junction kept 3 bases outside the gene matches. The CDR3 nucleotides read TGTGCCCGACAGGGGGCGGTGAACACTGAAGCTTTCTTT. Amino acids: CARQGAVNTEAFF.